This T cell receptor beta chain was identified during a study of T-cell memory formation after mild COVID-19. Germline values: CDR1 SGHTA, CDR2 FQGNSA. This CDR3 region has 14 residues. Trimming cost V 5 bases and J 1 base, with 12 bases left between them. Libraries for TCRalpha and TCRbeta carried sample barcodes and unique molecular identifiers via 5'RACE. TCRdb reprocessed the 5' RACE reads with MiXCR, giving one entry per CDR3 protein. The sample contains 98,000 or so distinct CDR3 sequences, 18% of which appear only once. Overall study findings and caveats: Day 15 to 85 contracting clones showed balanced CD4/CD8; later expanders leaned CD4+. Pre-infection memory harbored some responding clones, suggesting cross-reactive memory joined.

This clonotype has just a few counts. Antigen specificity is unknown. This clonotype was sampled from a man aged 18-30 years who had mild COVID-19 (a few samples of this study predate the infection). Cell type and time point are not known. The chain is built from TRBV7-2 and TRBJ2-7; D call uncertain. The sample comprised PBMCs or a T cell subset sorted from them (not recorded which). The CDR3 protein is CASSPQDGSYEQYF. As DNA, the CDR3 is TGTGCCAGCAGCCCCCAGGACGGTTCCTACGAGCAGTACTTC.